This T cell receptor (beta chain) comes out of a study of early T cells in non-severe SARS-CoV-2 infection. As for the study in general: Sequencing targeted bulk RNA from unsorted whole blood, leaving chains unpaired.

Whole-study results and caveats: VDJdb-based matching was biased toward anti-spike CD8 responses and missed private and CD4 specificities.

This clonotype turned up a few times. Its antigen is as yet unknown. Individual cDNA molecules carried attached unique molecular identifiers. TCRdb reanalysed the 5' RACE reads using MiXCR and keeps one entry per CDR3 protein. Of about 64,000 distinct CDR3 sequences listed, over 10% were seen once; the top ten hold around 4.2%. The CDR3 has 14 residues. Germline V lookup: CDR1 MGHRA, CDR2 YSYEKL. V shed 0 bases and J shed 2 bases, with 5 bases lying between them. The sequence was collected from an adult who was a healthcare worker with PCR-confirmed SARS-CoV-2 infection or an uninfected control (not recorded which). The chain is built from TRBV4-1 and TRBJ1-3; possible D gene TRBD1, 5 bases. The specimen was whole blood. CDR3 sequence: CASSQEGAGNTIYF. CDR3 coding DNA: TGCGCCAGCAGCCAAGAAGGGGCTGGAAACACCATATATTTT.